This is a list of T cell receptor beta chains from one sample in a study of identical twins. TCRdb redid the calling of the 5' RACE reads with MiXCR, one entry per CDR3 protein. The data contain about 700,000 distinct CDR3 sequences, around 6% of them singletons. What was sequenced was naive T cells sorted from blood. The receptors shown here come from a young man in good health. The CDR3 runs from the conserved cysteine through the conserved F or W. The D gene is left open where the match is weak. The listing skips clone size in some rows; elsewhere it reads once, few, many or a size class.

J | V | size | D | DNA | CDR3
TRBJ1-1 | TRBV5-1 | NA | NA | TGCGCCAGCAGCTCCTCACTACTCGGGGACACTGAAGCTTTCTTT | CASSSSLLGDTEAFF
TRBJ2-7 | TRBV20-1 | few | NA | TGCAGTGCTCATCAGGGGAGGATCTACGAGCAGTACTTC | CSAHQGRIYEQYF
TRBJ1-6 | TRBV5-6 | many | TRBD1 | TGTGCCAGCAGCCCCCGCGTACAGGGGCGACTTAATTCACCCCTCCACTTT | CASSPRVQGRLNSPLHF
TRBJ2-5 | TRBV4-3 | many | TRBD2 | TGCGCCAGCAGCCAAGTGGGTCTAGCGGGAGAAGAGACCCAGTACTTC | CASSQVGLAGEETQYF
TRBJ2-7 | TRBV27 | NA | TRBD2 | TGTGCCAGCAGTCCAATAAAATTCAGCGGGAGGCACCTCATGAGCTCCTACGAGCAGTACTTC | CASSPIKFSGRHLMSSYEQYF
TRBJ2-3 | TRBV5-1 | many | NA | TGCGCCAGCAGCTTGCCGGGGGGCACAGATACGCAGTATTTT | CASSLPGGTDTQYF
TRBJ2-7 | TRBV7-8 | few | NA | TGTGCCAGCAGCCAGGGGATTTCCTTCTCCTACGAGCAGTACTTC | CASSQGISFSYEQYF
TRBJ1-5 | TRBV6-9 | NA | TRBD1 | TGTGCCAGCAGCCTTTCCGGGACAGGGCTGCAGCCCCAGCATTTT | CASSLSGTGLQPQHF
TRBJ2-7 | TRBV27 | many | NA | TGTGCCAGCAGTTTAGGGCAGGGTACGGGCGAGCAGTACTTC | CASSLGQGTGEQYF
TRBJ2-7 | TRBV20-1 | many | NA | TGCAGTGCTAGAGATCTGCGGAAGCAGTACTTC | CSARDLRKQYF
TRBJ2-7 | TRBV7-9 | many | TRBD2 | TGTGCCAGCAGCAAACCTAGCGGACGCTCCTACGAGCAGTACTTC | CASSKPSGRSYEQYF
TRBJ1-2 | TRBV28 | many | NA | TGTGCCAGCAGTTTATATGGGTCCTACACCTTC | CASSLYGSYTF
TRBJ2-3 | TRBV27 | NA | NA | TGTGCCAGCAGTCCCGACCCACCAGATACGCAGTATTTT | CASSPDPPDTQYF
TRBJ2-1 | TRBV29-1 | many | TRBD2 | TGCAGCGTAAGACTAGCGGGAGGCCCCCCATACAATGAGCAGTTCTTC | CSVRLAGGPPYNEQFF
TRBJ1-5 | TRBV3-1 | many | TRBD1 | TGTGCCAGCAGCCAAGATGGGACAGCAAATCAGCCCCAGCATTTT | CASSQDGTANQPQHF
TRBJ2-1 | TRBV4-3 | many | NA | TGCGCCAGCAGCCAAGGTTACGGCCCGTACAATGAGCAGTTCTTC | CASSQGYGPYNEQFF
TRBJ1-4 | TRBV20-1 | few | NA | TGCAGTACCAGCGCGGGGGAACTTCCATTTTCAACTAATGAAAAACTGTTTTTT | CSTSAGELPFSTNEKLFF
TRBJ2-5 | TRBV7-8 | many | TRBD2 | TGTGCCAGCAGGGGACTAGCGGGAACCAAGACCCAGTACTTC | CASRGLAGTKTQYF
TRBJ2-1 | TRBV2 | NA | TRBD2 | TGTGCCAGCAGCCCCCTTGGCGGGAGTTCCAATGAGCAGTTCTTC | CASSPLGGSSNEQFF
TRBJ1-5 | TRBV12-3/TRBV12-4 | few | NA | TGTGCCAGCAGCGATACCGGGGGGGGTGATCAGCCCCAGCATTTT | CASSDTGGGDQPQHF
TRBJ2-1 | TRBV5-1 | many | NA | TGCGCCAGCAGCTTCAATCTAGGGGGTTACAATGAGCAGTTCTTC | CASSFNLGGYNEQFF
TRBJ2-2 | TRBV29-1 | NA | NA | TGCAGCGCAGGGCCAGCTACCGGGGAGCTGTTTTTT | CSAGPATGELFF
TRBJ2-3 | TRBV6-6 | many | NA | TGTGCCAGCTCGGTGTCTATCTCAGATACGCAGTATTTT | CASSVSISDTQYF
TRBJ2-1 | TRBV7-2 | NA | TRBD1 | TGTGCCAGCAGCTTATTGCAGGGACAGGCTACCTACAATGAGCAGTTCTTC | CASSLLQGQATYNEQFF
TRBJ2-1 | TRBV12-3/TRBV12-4 | NA | TRBD2 | TGTGCCAGCAGGGCTCCGGGACTAGCGGGAGTCAATGAGCAGTTCTTC | CASRAPGLAGVNEQFF
TRBJ1-1 | TRBV11-2 | NA | TRBD1 | TGTGCCAGCAGCCCAGACCGGGACAGATCCACTGAAGCTTTCTTT | CASSPDRDRSTEAFF
TRBJ2-1 | TRBV19 | few | TRBD2 | TGTGCCAGTAGTGCCGGGACTAGCGGGAGCACCTACAATGAGCAGTTCTTC | CASSAGTSGSTYNEQFF
TRBJ2-3 | TRBV18 | NA | TRBD2 | TGTGCCAGCTCACACAACGGACTAGCGGAACACACAGATACGCAGTATTTT | CASSHNGLAEHTDTQYF
TRBJ2-2 | TRBV5-1 | many | TRBD2 | TGCGCCAGCAGCGGAAGGGACTACCAAAAGGGCGGGGAGCTGTTTTTT | CASSGRDYQKGGELFF
TRBJ2-6 | TRBV15 | many | NA | TGTGCCACCAGCAGAGAAAACTCTGGGGCCAACGTCCTGACTTTC | CATSRENSGANVLTF
TRBJ2-3 | TRBV5-5 | few | TRBD1 | TGTGCCAGCAGCTTGGCGAGGACAGGTCCCACAGATACGCAGTATTTT | CASSLARTGPTDTQYF
TRBJ2-7 | TRBV6-2/TRBV6-3 | many | NA | TGTGCCAGCAGTTTCCGGACGGGGAAGGGGTCCTACGAGCAGTACTTC | CASSFRTGKGSYEQYF
TRBJ1-3 | TRBV25-1 | many | NA | TGTGCCAGCAGTGCCGACCCCTCTGGAAACACCATATATTTT | CASSADPSGNTIYF
TRBJ2-2 | TRBV6-1 | NA | TRBD1 | TGTGCCAGCAGTCTTCGACAGGGGGTCGGGGAGCTGTTTTTT | CASSLRQGVGELFF
TRBJ1-1 | TRBV3-1 | many | NA | TGTGCCAGCAGCCGAAGTCCGGGGTTTCAGAACACTGAAGCTTTCTTT | CASSRSPGFQNTEAFF
TRBJ2-1 | TRBV20-1 | NA | NA | TGCAGTCCTAGAGATCAGACCCGCGAGCAGTTCTTC | CSPRDQTREQFF
TRBJ2-1 | TRBV5-1 | few | NA | TGCGCCAGCAGCGAGGGACTCTCCAATGAGCAGTTCTTC | CASSEGLSNEQFF
TRBJ2-1 | TRBV10-3 | many | TRBD2 | TGTGCCATCAGTGAGACTAGCGGCCTGTTCTTC | CAISETSGLFF
TRBJ1-3 | TRBV12-3/TRBV12-4 | NA | NA | TGTGCCAGCAGTTTACTTGGTCAGGGAAGAAACACCATATATTTT | CASSLLGQGRNTIYF
TRBJ1-1 | TRBV2 | many | NA | TGTGCCAGCAGTGAAGTGAAGGGTAGTCGGGCTTTCTTT | CASSEVKGSRAFF
TRBJ1-5 | TRBV4-3 | many | NA | TGCGCCAGCAGCCAAGATGTACTGCAAAATCAGCCCCAGCATTTT | CASSQDVLQNQPQHF
TRBJ2-1 | TRBV7-2 | few | NA | TGTGCCAGCAGCTTAATATCCACGGGAAATGAGCAGTTCTTC | CASSLISTGNEQFF
TRBJ1-5 | TRBV3-1 | NA | NA | TGTGCCAGCAGTCTCGGAGAGAGGAGCAATCAGCCCCAGCATTTT | CASSLGERSNQPQHF
TRBJ2-2 | TRBV7-9 | NA | NA | TGTGCCAGCAGCTTAGCAGGCGTCCACAGCCACACCGGGGAGCTGTTTTTT | CASSLAGVHSHTGELFF
TRBJ1-5 | TRBV29-1 | few | NA | TGCAGCGTTGCTCGGGCTAGCAATCAGCCCCAGCATTTT | CSVARASNQPQHF
TRBJ2-1 | TRBV4-2 | once | TRBD2 | TGTGCCAGCAGCCGGCAACTAGCGGCAGCCTCCTACAATGAGCAGTTCTTC | CASSRQLAAASYNEQFF
TRBJ2-5 | TRBV20-1 | many | NA | TGCAGTGCTAGGGCTCACAGCGAAGTCCAAGAGACCCAGTACTTC | CSARAHSEVQETQYF
TRBJ2-1 | TRBV20-1 | NA | TRBD2 | TGCAGTGCTCCCGGGACTAGCGGGAGGGCCAATGAGCAGTTCTTC | CSAPGTSGRANEQFF
TRBJ2-1 | TRBV5-1 | NA | NA | TGCGCCAGCAGCGTGGGGGCTGCAGGTGGCTACAATGAGCAGTTCTTC | CASSVGAAGGYNEQFF
TRBJ2-1 | TRBV29-1 | NA | NA | TGCAGCGTTGTTGAGCGGTTATCCTACAATGAGCAGTTCTTC | CSVVERLSYNEQFF
TRBJ2-3 | TRBV12-3/TRBV12-4 | many | NA | TGTGCCAGCAGTTTAAGGGTTGCTGATACGCAGTATTTT | CASSLRVADTQYF
TRBJ2-2 | TRBV27 | many | NA | TGTGCCAGCAACCCGGGGGTCGAGACTAGTTCCTCGCCTCTTACCGGGGAGCTGTTTTTT | CASNPGVETSSSPLTGELFF
TRBJ1-2 | TRBV29-1 | many | NA | TGCAGCGTTGAAGATGTAGTACAAGGCTACACCTTC | CSVEDVVQGYTF
TRBJ2-3 | TRBV7-2 | many | NA | TGTGCCAGCAGCCCCGGGCTCGACACAGATACGCAGTATTTT | CASSPGLDTDTQYF
TRBJ2-1 | TRBV7-6 | few | TRBD2 | TGTGCCAGCAGCTACGGGACTAGCGGAAGCTCCTACAATGAGCAGTTCTTC | CASSYGTSGSSYNEQFF